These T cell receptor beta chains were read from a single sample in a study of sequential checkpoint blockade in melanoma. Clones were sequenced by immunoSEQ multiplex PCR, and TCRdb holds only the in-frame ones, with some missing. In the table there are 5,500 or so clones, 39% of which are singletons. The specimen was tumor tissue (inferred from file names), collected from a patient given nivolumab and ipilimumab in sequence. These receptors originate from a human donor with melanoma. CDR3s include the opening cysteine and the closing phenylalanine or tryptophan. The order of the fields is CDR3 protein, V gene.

CDR3: CAWSSGSINQPQHF; V: TRBV30
CDR3: CASSIRDRGNTEAFF; V: TRBV19
CDR3: CASSIFTSGSYEQFF; V: TRBV14
CDR3: CAWRYMNTEAFF; V: TRBV30
CDR3: CASRLSGANVLTF; V: TRBV6-8
CDR3: CASSNSPGLAWEQYF; V: TRBV14
CDR3: CASSPGRERVAFF; V: TRBV18
CDR3: CATSRGAGGPETQYF; V: TRBV15
CDR3: CASSEEAGAAYEQYF; V: TRBV6-1
CDR3: CASSPSGNRAQYF; V: TRBV6-8
CDR3: CASSESWVLMTEAFF; V: TRBV10-2
CDR3: CASSPPGTGFGGYTF; V: TRBV5-1
CDR3: CSVWRQAIRGEQFF; V: TRBV29-1
CDR3: CASSVAGSGQPQHF; V: TRBV9
CDR3: CASSILGDLKTQYF; V: TRBV19
CDR3: CASSFKDSDRYMNTEAFF; V: TRBV28
CDR3: CASSYSRLDYSSNEQFF; V: TRBV6-8
CDR3: CASRLTFGHIHGPPPNTGELFF; V: TRBV7-7
CDR3: CATSYTGGWTGELFF; V: TRBV15
CDR3: CASSQDPLTGELFF; V: TRBV4-1
CDR3: CATTDRGGLGANEKLFF; V: TRBV19
CDR3: CASSFGTGRSTEAFF; V: TRBV7-6
CDR3: CASSPADRGQGEKLFF; V: TRBV5-1
CDR3: CASSVENQETQYF; V: TRBV6-8
CDR3: CASSERGVTGELFF; V: TRBV9
CDR3: CASSVEGGTTNEKLFF; V: TRBV9
CDR3: CASSIRGNQPQHF; V: TRBV19
CDR3: CASTGSSYEQYF; V: TRBV6-8